This is a list of T cell receptor beta chains from one sample in a study of early T cells in non-severe SARS-CoV-2 infection. MiXCR, applied by TCRdb to the 5' RACE reads, yields one record per CDR3 protein. The sample shows some 80,000 distinct CDR3 sequences, about 5% of them seen only once. The specimen comprised whole blood, sampled at baseline. The receptors originated from an adult who was a healthcare worker with PCR-confirmed SARS-CoV-2 infection or an uninfected control (not recorded which). CDR3s include the opening cysteine and the closing phenylalanine or tryptophan. The D gene is left open where the match is weak. Where a row states a size, it is once, few, many or the class of an expanded clone; other rows omit it.

CDR3: CSVYRGYNEQFF
DNA: TGCAGTGTTTATAGGGGGTACAATGAGCAGTTCTTC
V: TRBV20-1
size: many
J: TRBJ2-1
D: .

CDR3: CASSFVTGATDTQYF
DNA: TGTGCCAGCAGTTTCGTGACAGGGGCTACAGATACGCAGTATTTT
V: TRBV12-3/TRBV12-4
size: few
J: TRBJ2-3
D: TRBD1

CDR3: CASSPPGGSVTYNEQFF
DNA: TGTGCCAGCTCACCACCGGGAGGGAGTGTGACCTACAATGAGCAGTTCTTC
V: TRBV18
size: many
J: TRBJ2-1
D: TRBD2

CDR3: CASSYDTGLAGGPADTQYF
DNA: TGTGCCAGCAGTTACGACACAGGACTAGCGGGAGGGCCTGCAGATACGCAGTATTTT
V: TRBV6-5
size: many
J: TRBJ2-3
D: TRBD2

CDR3: CASSDGPTQETQYF
DNA: TGCGCCAGCAGTGACGGGCCTACTCAAGAGACCCAGTACTTC
V: TRBV5-1
size: few
J: TRBJ2-5
D: .

CDR3: CASSSHDESGMRSPLHF
DNA: TGTGCCAGCAGCTCCCACGATGAGTCGGGAATGCGATCACCCCTCCACTTT
V: TRBV7-9
size: medium-sized
J: TRBJ1-6
D: .

CDR3: CASSQGGGGPSNEQFF
DNA: TGTGCCAGCAGCCAAGGGGGGGGAGGGCCCTCGAATGAGCAGTTCTTC
V: TRBV3-1
size: many
J: TRBJ2-1
D: TRBD2

CDR3: CASSEFGQFYEQYF
DNA: TGTGCCAGCAGTGAATTTGGACAGTTCTACGAGCAGTACTTC
V: TRBV6-1
size: few
J: TRBJ2-7
D: .

CDR3: CASATFVRFPNEKLFF
DNA: TGTGCCAGCGCAACCTTCGTGCGGTTCCCCAATGAAAAACTGTTTTTT
V: TRBV6-1
size: .
J: TRBJ1-4
D: .

CDR3: CASSLVDPNEQFF
DNA: TGTGCCAGCAGTTTAGTGGACCCCAATGAGCAGTTCTTC
V: TRBV28
size: .
J: TRBJ2-1
D: .

CDR3: CASSEGGGGNQPQHF
DNA: TGTGCCAGCAGTGAAGGAGGGGGGGGCAATCAGCCCCAGCATTTT
V: TRBV6-1
size: many
J: TRBJ1-5
D: .

CDR3: CASSGLVAGDTQYF
DNA: TGTGCCAGCAGTGGTTTGGTAGCGGGAGATACGCAGTATTTT
V: TRBV25-1
size: many
J: TRBJ2-3
D: TRBD2

CDR3: CASSLLEGTKNEKLFF
DNA: TGTGCCAGCAGCCTCCTTGAGGGGACAAAGAATGAAAAACTGTTTTTT
V: TRBV7-6
size: many
J: TRBJ1-4
D: .

CDR3: CASSLAGGAGGYTF
DNA: TGTGCCAGCAGCTTGGCCGGGGGCGCCGGTGGCTACACCTTC
V: TRBV5-6
size: many
J: TRBJ1-2
D: .

CDR3: CASIETADNQPQHF
DNA: TGTGCCAGTATCGAGACAGCGGATAATCAGCCCCAGCATTTT
V: TRBV19
size: many
J: TRBJ1-5
D: .

CDR3: CSSRTREAHEQYF
DNA: TGCAGTTCACGGACTAGGGAAGCCCACGAGCAGTACTTC
V: TRBV20-1
size: many
J: TRBJ2-7
D: TRBD2

CDR3: CSAADPPPYEQYF
DNA: TGCAGTGCTGCCGACCCCCCTCCCTACGAGCAGTACTTC
V: TRBV20-1
size: medium-sized
J: TRBJ2-7
D: .